One and the same sample provided the 6 T cell receptor beta chains below, sequenced in a study of blood T cell dynamics during melanoma immunotherapy. The time point denotes: week 3, after first cycle of checkpoint inhibitor. The protocol was immunoSEQ multiplex PCR, while the TCRdb copy is restricted to in-frame clones and leaves out a portion. The repertoire holds about 15,000 clones, with 70% to 90% as singletons. Material: blood, obtained from a patient treated with checkpoint blockade. The receptors come from a human donor with melanoma.

This chain uses TRBV30 with TRBJ1-6; maybe TRBD1 (5 bases). Germline V lookup: CDR1 GTSNPN, CDR2 SVGIG (reference sequence). The CDR3 is 13 residues long. V was pared by 5 bases and J by 10 bases, with 15 bases between. CDR3 sequence reads: CAWCREATSPLHF. CDR3 DNA: TGTGCCTGGTGCAGGGAAGCCACCTCACCCCTCCACTTT. Drawing the rest from reference TRBV30 and TRBJ1-6, the complete variable domain is SQTIHQWPATLVQPVGSPLSLECTVEGTSNPNLYWYRQAAGRGLQLLFYSVGIGQISSEVPQNLSASRPQDRQFILSSKKLLLSDSGFYLCAWCREATSPLHFGNGTRLTVT.

The chain links TRBV9 to TRBJ2-3, with 15 nucleotides matching TRBD2. Looked up from germline, CDR1 is SGDLS and CDR2 is YYNGEE. Trimming cost V 4 bases and J 6 bases; bases outside gene matches: 6. This CDR3 has 16 residues. The CDR3, as DNA: TGTGCCAGCAGCCCCGGACTAGCGGGAGGGGGGGATACGCAGTATTTT. Translating it yields CASSPGLAGGGDTQYF.

The chain joins TRBV4-3 to TRBJ1-3; D gene ambiguous. The V end was cut by 1 base, the J end by 0 bases, with 10 bases between. There are 16 residues in the CDR3. The germline V gene encodes CDR1 LGHNA and CDR2 YSLEER. CDR3 region: CASSQGRALSGNTIYF. CDR3 DNA: TGCGCCAGCAGCCAAGGACGGGCGCTCTCTGGAAACACCATATATTTT.

V gene TRBV9 combines with J gene TRBJ2-3; 7 bases agree with TRBD1. V shed 2 bases and J 2 bases; nucleotides not matched to a gene: 5. This CDR3 contains 15 residues. The germline gives CDR1 SGDLS, CDR2 YYNGEE. CDR3 sequence: CASSVGTEFTDTQYF. The CDR3 nucleotides are TGTGCCAGCAGCGTGGGGACAGAGTTCACAGATACGCAGTATTTT.

The chain recombines TRBV11-2 with TRBJ2-3; TRBD1 is a possible D gene (6 bases). The length of the CDR3 is 15 residues. The germline V gene encodes CDR1 SGHAT and CDR2 FQNNGV. V lost 2 bases to trimming and J lost 1 base, with 10 bases between them. This CDR3 is CASSLTQGGTDTQYF. CDR3 nucleotides: TGTGCCAGCAGCTTAACACAGGGTGGCACAGATACGCAGTATTTT. The full variable domain, its missing parts supplied by reference TRBV11-2 and TRBJ2-3, is EAGVAQSPRYKIIEKRQSVAFWCNPISGHATLYWYQQILGQGPKLLIQFQNNGVVDDSQLPKDRFSAERLKGVDSTLKIQPAKLEDSAVYLCASSLTQGGTDTQYFGPGTRLTVL.

This chain links TRBV5-4 with TRBJ1-4; D uncertain. Trimming stripped 5 bases from V and 0 bases from J, with 11 bases between. The CDR3 extends over 15 amino acids. Germline lookup yields CDR1 SGHNT and CDR2 YYREEE (reference sequence). The CDR3 region has the DNA TGTGCCAGCAGAGACCCCACCTCAACTAATGAAAAACTGTTTTTT. Amino acid sequence: CASRDPTSTNEKLFF.